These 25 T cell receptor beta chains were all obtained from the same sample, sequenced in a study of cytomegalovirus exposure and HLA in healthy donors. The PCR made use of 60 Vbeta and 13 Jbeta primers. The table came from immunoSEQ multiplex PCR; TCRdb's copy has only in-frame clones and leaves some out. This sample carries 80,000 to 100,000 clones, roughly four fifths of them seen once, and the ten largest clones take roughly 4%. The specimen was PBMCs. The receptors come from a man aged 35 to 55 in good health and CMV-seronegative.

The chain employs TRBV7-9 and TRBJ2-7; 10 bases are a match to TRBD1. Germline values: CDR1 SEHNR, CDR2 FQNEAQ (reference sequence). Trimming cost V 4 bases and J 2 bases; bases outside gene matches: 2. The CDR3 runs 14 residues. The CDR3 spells CASSSGTGAYEQYF. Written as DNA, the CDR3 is TGTGCCAGCAGCTCGGGGACAGGGGCCTACGAGCAGTACTTC.

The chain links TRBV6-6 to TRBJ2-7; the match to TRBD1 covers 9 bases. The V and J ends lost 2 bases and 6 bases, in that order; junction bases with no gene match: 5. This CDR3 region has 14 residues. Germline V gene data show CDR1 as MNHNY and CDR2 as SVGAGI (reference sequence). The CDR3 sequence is CASSYSTGGSEQYF. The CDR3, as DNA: TGTGCCAGCAGTTACAGTACAGGGGGCAGCGAGCAGTACTTC.

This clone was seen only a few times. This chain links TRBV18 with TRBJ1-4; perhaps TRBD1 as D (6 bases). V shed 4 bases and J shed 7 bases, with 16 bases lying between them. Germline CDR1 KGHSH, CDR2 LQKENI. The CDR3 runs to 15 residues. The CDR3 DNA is TGTGCCAGCTCACAAGGGTGGGGGCGCGCTGAAAAACTGTTTTTT. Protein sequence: CASSQGWGRAEKLFF.

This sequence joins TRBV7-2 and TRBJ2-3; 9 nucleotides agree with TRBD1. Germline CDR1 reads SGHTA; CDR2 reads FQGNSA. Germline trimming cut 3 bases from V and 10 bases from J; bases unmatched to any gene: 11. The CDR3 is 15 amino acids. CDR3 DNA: TGTGCCAGCAGCTTGGACAGGGGTAGACCCCACGCGCAGTATTTT. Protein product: CASSLDRGRPHAQYF. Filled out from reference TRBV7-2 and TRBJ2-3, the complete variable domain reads GAGVSQSPSNKVTEKGKDVELRCDPISGHTALYWYRQSLGQGLEFLIYFQGNSAPDKSGLPSDRFSAERTGGSVSTLTIQRTQQEDSAVYLCASSLDRGRPHAQYFGPGTRLTVL.

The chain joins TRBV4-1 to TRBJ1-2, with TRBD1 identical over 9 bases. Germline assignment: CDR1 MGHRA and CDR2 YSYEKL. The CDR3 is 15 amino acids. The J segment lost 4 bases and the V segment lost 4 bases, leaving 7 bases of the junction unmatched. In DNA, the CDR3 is TGCGCCAGCAGCCTGGCCGGGGACAGGGTCTATGGCTACACCTTC. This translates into CASSLAGDRVYGYTF.

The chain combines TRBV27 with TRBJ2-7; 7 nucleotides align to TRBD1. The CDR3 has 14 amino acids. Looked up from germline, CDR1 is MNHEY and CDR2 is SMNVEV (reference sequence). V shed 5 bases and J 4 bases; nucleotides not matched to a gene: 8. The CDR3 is CASSPVGGAYEQYF. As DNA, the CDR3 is TGTGCCAGCAGTCCCGTAGGGGGCGCATACGAGCAGTACTTC.

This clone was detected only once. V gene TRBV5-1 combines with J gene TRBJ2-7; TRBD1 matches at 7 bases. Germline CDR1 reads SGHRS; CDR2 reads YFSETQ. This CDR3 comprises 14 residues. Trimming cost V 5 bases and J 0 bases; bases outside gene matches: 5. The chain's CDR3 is CASSWRQGSYEQYF. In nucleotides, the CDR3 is TGCGCCAGCAGTTGGAGACAGGGCTCCTACGAGCAGTACTTC. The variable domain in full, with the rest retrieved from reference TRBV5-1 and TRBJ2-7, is KAGVTQTPRYLIKTRGQQVTLSCSPISGHRSVSWYQQTPGQGLQFLFEYFSETQRNKGNFPGRFSGRQFSNSRSEMNVSTLELGDSALYLCASSWRQGSYEQYFGPGTRLTVT.

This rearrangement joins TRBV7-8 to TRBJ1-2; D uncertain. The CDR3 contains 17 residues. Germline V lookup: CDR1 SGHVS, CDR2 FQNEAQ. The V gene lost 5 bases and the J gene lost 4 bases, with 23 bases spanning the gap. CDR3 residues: CASSPSSGRAWAYGYTF. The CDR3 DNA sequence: TGTGCCAGCAGCCCAAGCTCAGGTCGCGCCTGGGCCTATGGCTACACCTTC.

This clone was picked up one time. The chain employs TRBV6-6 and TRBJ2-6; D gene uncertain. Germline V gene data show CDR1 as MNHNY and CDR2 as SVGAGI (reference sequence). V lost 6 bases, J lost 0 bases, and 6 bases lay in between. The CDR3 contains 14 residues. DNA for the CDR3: TGTGCCAGCAGCGTCTTCTCTGGGGCCAACGTCCTGACTTTC. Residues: CASSVFSGANVLTF.

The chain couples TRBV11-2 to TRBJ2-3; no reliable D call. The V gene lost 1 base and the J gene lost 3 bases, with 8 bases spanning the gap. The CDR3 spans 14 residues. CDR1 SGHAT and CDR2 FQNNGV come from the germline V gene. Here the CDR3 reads CASSLGRVTDTQYF. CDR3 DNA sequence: TGTGCCAGCAGCTTAGGGAGAGTGACAGATACGCAGTATTTT.

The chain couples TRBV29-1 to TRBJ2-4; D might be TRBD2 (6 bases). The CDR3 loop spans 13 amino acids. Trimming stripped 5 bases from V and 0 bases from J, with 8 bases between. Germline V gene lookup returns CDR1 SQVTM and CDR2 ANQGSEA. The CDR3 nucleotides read TGCAGCGTTCGGGGGTTAGCCAAAAACATTCAGTACTTC. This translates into CSVRGLAKNIQYF.

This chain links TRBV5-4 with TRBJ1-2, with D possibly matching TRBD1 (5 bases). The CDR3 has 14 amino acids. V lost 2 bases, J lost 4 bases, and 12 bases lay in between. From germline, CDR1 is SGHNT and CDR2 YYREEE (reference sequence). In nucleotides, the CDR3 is TGTGCCAGCAGCTTCGGGCAGGGCACCTATGGCTACACCTTC. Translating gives CASSFGQGTYGYTF.

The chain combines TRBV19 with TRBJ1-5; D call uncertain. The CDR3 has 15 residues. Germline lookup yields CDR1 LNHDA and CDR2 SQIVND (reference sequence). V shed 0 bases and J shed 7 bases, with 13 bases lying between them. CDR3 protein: CASSIDRHLLQPQHF. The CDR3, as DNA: TGTGCCAGTAGTATAGATCGGCACCTACTACAGCCCCAGCATTTT.

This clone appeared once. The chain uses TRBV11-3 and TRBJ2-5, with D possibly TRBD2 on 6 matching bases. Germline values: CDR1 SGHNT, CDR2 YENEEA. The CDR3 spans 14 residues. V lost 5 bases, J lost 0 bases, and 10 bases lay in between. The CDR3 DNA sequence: TGTGCCAGCAGCCCGTGGAGGGACCAAGAGACCCAGTACTTC. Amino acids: CASSPWRDQETQYF.

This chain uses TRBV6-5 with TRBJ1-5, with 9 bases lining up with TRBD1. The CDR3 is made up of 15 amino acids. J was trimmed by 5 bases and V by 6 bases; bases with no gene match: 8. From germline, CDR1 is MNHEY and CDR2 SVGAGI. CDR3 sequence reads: CASRPKGQGYQPQHF. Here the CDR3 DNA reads TGTGCCAGCAGGCCTAAGGGACAGGGCTATCAGCCCCAGCATTTT.

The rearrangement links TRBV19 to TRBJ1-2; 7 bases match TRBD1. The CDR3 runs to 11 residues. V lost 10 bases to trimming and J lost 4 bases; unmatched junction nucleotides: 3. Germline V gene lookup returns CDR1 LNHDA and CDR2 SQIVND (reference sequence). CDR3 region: CATGTAYGYTF. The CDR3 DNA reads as TGTGCCACTGGGACAGCCTATGGCTACACCTTC.

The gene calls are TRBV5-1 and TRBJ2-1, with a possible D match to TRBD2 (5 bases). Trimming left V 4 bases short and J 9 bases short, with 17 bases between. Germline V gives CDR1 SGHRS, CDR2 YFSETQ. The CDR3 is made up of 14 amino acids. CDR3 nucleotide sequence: TGCGCCAGCAGCGGAGGTATACCCGGACCTGAGCAGTTCTTC. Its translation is CASSGGIPGPEQFF.

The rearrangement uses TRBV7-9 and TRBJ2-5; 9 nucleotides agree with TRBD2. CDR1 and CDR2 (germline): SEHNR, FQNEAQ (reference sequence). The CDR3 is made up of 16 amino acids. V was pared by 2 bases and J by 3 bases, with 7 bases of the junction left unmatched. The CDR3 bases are TGTGCCAGCAGCTTAAGGGCGGGGGGGGTCGAAGAGACCCAGTACTTC. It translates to CASSLRAGGVEETQYF.

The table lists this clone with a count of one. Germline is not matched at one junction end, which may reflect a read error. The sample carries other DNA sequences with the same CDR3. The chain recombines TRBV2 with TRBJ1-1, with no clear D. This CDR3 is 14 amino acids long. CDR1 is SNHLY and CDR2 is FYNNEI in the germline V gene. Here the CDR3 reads CASRPVGVNTEAFF. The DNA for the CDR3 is TGTGCCAGCAGGCCAGTAGGAGTTAACACCGAAGCTTTCTTT.

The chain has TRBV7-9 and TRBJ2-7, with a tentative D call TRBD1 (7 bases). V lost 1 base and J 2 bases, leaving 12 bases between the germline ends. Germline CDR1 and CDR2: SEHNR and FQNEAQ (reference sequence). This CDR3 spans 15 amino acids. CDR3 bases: TGTGCCAGCAGCTTAGTGCAGGGGGGAACCTACGAGCAGTACTTC. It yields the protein CASSLVQGGTYEQYF.

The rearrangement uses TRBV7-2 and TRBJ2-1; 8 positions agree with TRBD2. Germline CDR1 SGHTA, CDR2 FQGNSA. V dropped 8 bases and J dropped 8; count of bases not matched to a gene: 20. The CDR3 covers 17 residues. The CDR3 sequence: CASASGFRGGLSDEQFF. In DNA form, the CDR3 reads TGTGCCAGCGCCTCCGGATTTCGGGGGGGCCTTTCCGATGAGCAGTTCTTC.

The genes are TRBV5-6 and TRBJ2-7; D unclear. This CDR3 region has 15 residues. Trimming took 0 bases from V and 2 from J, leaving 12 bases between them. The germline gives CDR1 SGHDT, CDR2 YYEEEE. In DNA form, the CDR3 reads TGTGCCAGCAGCTTGGGGCGGAGACCGCCCTACGAGCAGTACTTC. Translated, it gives CASSLGRRPPYEQYF. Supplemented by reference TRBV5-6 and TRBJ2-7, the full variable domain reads DAGVTQSPTHLIKTRGQQVTLRCSPKSGHDTVSWYQQALGQGPQFIFQYYEEEERQRGNFPDRFSGHQFPNYSSELNVNALLLGDSALYLCASSLGRRPPYEQYFGPGTRLTVT.

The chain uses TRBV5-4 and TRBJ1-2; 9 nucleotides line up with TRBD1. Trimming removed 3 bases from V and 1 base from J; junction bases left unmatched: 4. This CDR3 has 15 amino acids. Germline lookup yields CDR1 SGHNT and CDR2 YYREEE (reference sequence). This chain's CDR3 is CASSWDRDNNYGYTF. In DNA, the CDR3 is TGTGCCAGCAGCTGGGACAGGGATAATAACTATGGCTACACCTTC.

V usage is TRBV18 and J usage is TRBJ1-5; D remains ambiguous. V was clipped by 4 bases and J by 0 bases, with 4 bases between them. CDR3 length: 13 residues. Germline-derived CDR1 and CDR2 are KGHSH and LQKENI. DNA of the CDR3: TGTGCCAGCTCACAGAGTAGCAATCAGCCCCAGCATTTT. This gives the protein CASSQSSNQPQHF.

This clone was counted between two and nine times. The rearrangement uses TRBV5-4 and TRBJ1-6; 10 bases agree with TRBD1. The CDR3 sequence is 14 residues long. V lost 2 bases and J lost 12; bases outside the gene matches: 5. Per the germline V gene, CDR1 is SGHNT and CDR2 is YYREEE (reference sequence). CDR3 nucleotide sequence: TGTGCCAGCAGCTTTACTCGGGACAGGGGACCCCTCCACTTT. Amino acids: CASSFTRDRGPLHF.